The clone carrying this TCR beta chain came up a few times. Its antigen is not known. These data belong to a study of cytotoxic CD8 clonotypes in ibrutinib-treated CLL. Turning to the study itself: After median 68 months, approximately 15 stayed in remission, approximately twelve progressed; responses approximately 24 partial, 2 complete. On average, approximately 95,000 productive rearrangements and about 280,000 productive templates per sample. Findings and caveats of the study: The study found clonality rose at ibrutinib response, then fell toward baseline at progression. Few clonotypes were public, and these shrank or held steady under treatment.

The CDR3 has 13 residues. Germline CDR1 and CDR2: MNHNY and SVGAGI (reference sequence). V was clipped by 0 bases and J by 5 bases, with 8 bases between them. Sequenced by immunoSEQ multiplex PCR; TCRdb stores in-frame clones only, minus some. Of around 52,000 clones in the sample, around 55% were seen once. The source material was PBMCs, sampled after 24 months of ibrutinib treatment. This receptor was taken from a human donor with chronic lymphocytic leukemia. The rearrangement joins TRBV6-6 to TRBJ2-7, with a tentative D call TRBD1 (5 bases). The chain's CDR3 is CASSYSAGNEQYV. CDR3 bases: TGTGCCAGCAGTTACTCGGCAGGGAACGAGCAGTACGTC.